Below, 17 T cell receptor beta chains from the same sample are listed, as sequenced in a study of T-cell memory formation after mild COVID-19. TCRdb analysed the 5' RACE reads with MiXCR anew, one entry per CDR3 protein. Here the sample spans more than 110,000 distinct CDR3 sequences, 11% to 15% being singletons. Sequencing was done on a sample of PBMCs or a T cell subset sorted from them (not recorded which). These receptors were obtained from an adult woman who had mild COVID-19 (a few samples of this study predate the infection). Cell type and time point are not known.

The rearrangement joins TRBV7-8 to TRBJ2-7; TRBD1 matches 7 bases. V was pared by 4 bases and J by 0 bases, with 6 bases of the junction left unmatched. Germline values: CDR1 SGHVS, CDR2 FQNEAQ. The CDR3 consists of 15 residues. The CDR3 sequence is CASSSAGGISYEQYF. The CDR3 DNA reads TGTGCCAGCAGCTCTGCAGGGGGAATCTCCTACGAGCAGTACTTC.

The chain is built from TRBV7-2 and TRBJ2-7; 8 bases line up with TRBD2. CDR3 length: 13 amino acids. Germline CDR1 SGHTA, CDR2 FQGNSA. With 6 bases clipped from V and 1 base from J, the junction kept 2 bases outside the gene matches. CDR3 bases: TGTGCCAGCAGAGCGGGGGCTTCCTACGAGCAGTACTTC. Its translation: CASRAGASYEQYF.

This chain joins TRBV11-2 and TRBJ1-1; unclear D gene. CDR3 size: 14 residues. Between the trimmed V and J ends, which lost 7 bases and 4 bases, there was a span of 16 bases. CDR1 is SGHAT, CDR2 FQNNGV, per germline. In DNA form, the CDR3 reads TGTGCCAGCATCCGCGAAAGACACTTCACTGAAGCTTTCTTT. This encodes CASIRERHFTEAFF.

This clonotype was picked up a small number of times. CDR3 sequence: CASSGVDSGSAQHF. CDR3 bases: TGTGCCAGCAGCGGGGTGGACAGCGGGTCGGCCCAGCATTTT. V gene TRBV9 combines with J gene TRBJ1-5, with a tentative D call TRBD1 (6 bases). Trimming left V 3 bases short and J 11 bases short, with 18 bases between. This CDR3 is built from 14 residues. CDR1 is SGDLS, CDR2 YYNGEE, per germline.

On this clonotype itself: The junction does not match germline at one end; this may be a read error. The chain has TRBV27 and TRBJ2-1, with D tentatively TRBD1 (6 bases). This CDR3 has 12 residues. Germline V gene sequence: CDR1 MNHEY, CDR2 SMNVEV (reference sequence). CDR3: CASSSKQGLYGF. CDR3 sequence (DNA): TGTGCCAGCAGTTCCAAACAGGGTCTATACGGCTTC.

Ten or more counts support this clonotype. The chain carries TRBV9 and TRBJ2-7, with D hard to call. CDR1 SGDLS and CDR2 YYNGEE come from the germline V gene. The V end lost 1 base, the J end lost 3 bases, and 5 bases lay between the germline ends. CDR3 length equals 12 residues. The CDR3: CASSVISYEQYF. For the CDR3, the DNA is TGTGCCAGCAGCGTAATTAGCTACGAGCAGTACTTC.

The V and J genes are TRBV23-1 and TRBJ2-7; D ambiguous. TRBV23-1 falls under the ORF class, with uncertain function. The CDR3 loop spans 15 amino acids. The V end lost 0 bases, the J end lost 4 bases, and 13 bases lay between the germline ends. CDR3 sequence (DNA): TGCGCCAGCAGTCAATCAATCCAGTGGGGATACGAGCAGTACTTC. This codes for CASSQSIQWGYEQYF.

A few counts support this clonotype. This sequence joins TRBV9 and TRBJ1-2, with 9 bases lining up with TRBD1. Unmatched junction bases numbered 14, after V lost 3 bases and J lost 2 bases. Germline V gives CDR1 SGDLS, CDR2 YYNGEE. The CDR3 loop spans 18 amino acids. CDR3 in amino acids: CASSATVDNRGRNYGYTF. For the CDR3, the DNA is TGTGCCAGCAGCGCTACCGTCGATAACAGGGGGCGGAACTATGGCTACACCTTC.

This clonotype has a handful of counts. The chain joins TRBV6-4 to TRBJ2-3; D unresolved. The CDR3 totals 15 residues. Per the germline V gene, CDR1 is MRHNA and CDR2 is SNTAGT. Trimming removed 3 bases at V and 1 base at J, with 11 bases between. The CDR3 sequence: CASSEGTSGTDTQYF. The CDR3 DNA reads TGTGCCAGCAGTGAGGGAACATCGGGCACAGATACGCAGTATTTT.

The chain combines TRBV7-3 with TRBJ2-1, with TRBD1 as a possible D gene (6 bases). Germline V gene data show CDR1 as SGHTA and CDR2 as FQGTGA. The CDR3 runs 18 residues. V lost 1 base and J 0 bases, leaving 16 bases between the germline ends. The CDR3 loop is CASSLNRDPRSSYNEQFF. In DNA form, the CDR3 reads TGTGCCAGCAGCTTAAACAGGGATCCCCGAAGCTCCTACAATGAGCAGTTCTTC. Based on the CDR3 plus reference TRBV7-3 and TRBJ2-1, the full variable domain is GAGVSQTPSNKVTEKGKYVELRCDPISGHTALYWYRQSLGQGPEFLIYFQGTGAADDSGLPNDRFFAVRPEGSVSTLKIQRTERGDSAVYLCASSLNRDPRSSYNEQFFGPGTRLTVL.

The J gene is TRBJ2-7, the V gene TRBV15; 8 nucleotides line up with TRBD1. There are 15 residues in the CDR3. From germline, CDR1 is LNHNV and CDR2 YYDKDF (reference sequence). V was clipped by 5 bases and J by 4 bases; unmatched bases: 10. The CDR3 nucleotides are TGTGCCACCAGCGCTCCTGGACAGGGAAGGTACGAGCAGTACTTC. This encodes CATSAPGQGRYEQYF.

This clonotype was counted a few times. The genes are TRBV9 and TRBJ2-7, with D perhaps TRBD2 (6 bases). Germline CDR1 SGDLS, CDR2 YYNGEE. V was pared by 4 bases and J by 0 bases, with 8 bases between. The CDR3 covers 13 residues. In DNA, the CDR3 is TGTGCCAGCAGCCCGGGGGTCTCCTACGAGCAGTACTTC. Translating gives CASSPGVSYEQYF.

The V call is TRBV29-1, the J call TRBJ2-2; 12 bases are shared with TRBD2. Germline values: CDR1 SQVTM, CDR2 ANQGSEA. The CDR3 runs 14 residues. After removal of 5 bases from V and 8 bases from J, the junction contained 6 bases not matched to a gene. CDR3 in amino acids: CSVRTSGIVGELFF. CDR3 nucleotide sequence: TGCAGCGTTAGGACTAGCGGGATTGTAGGGGAGCTGTTTTTT.

The chain recombines TRBV3-1 with TRBJ2-1, with TRBD2 identical over 14 bases. Trimming cost V 4 bases and J 6 bases; bases outside gene matches: 5. The germline V gene has CDR1 LGHDT and CDR2 YNNKEL (reference sequence). This CDR3 spans 16 amino acids. The chain's CDR3 is CASSPRTSGGPNEQFF. CDR3 sequence (DNA): TGTGCCAGCAGCCCTCGGACTAGCGGGGGGCCCAATGAGCAGTTCTTC.

This clonotype was seen only a few times. The V gene is TRBV5-6, the J gene TRBJ2-5; perhaps TRBD2 as D (5 bases). V dropped 0 bases and J dropped 4 bases, with 13 bases sitting between them. CDR3 length equals 15 residues. Germline-derived CDR1 and CDR2 are SGHDT and YYEEEE. The CDR3 coding sequence is TGTGCCAGCAGCTTGGGGGAGATGCAGTTAGAGACCCAGTACTTC. It translates to CASSLGEMQLETQYF.

J is TRBJ2-2 and V is TRBV5-5, with D possibly being TRBD2 (6 bases). The length of the CDR3 is 15 residues. CDR1 and CDR2 (germline): SGHKS, YYEKEE (reference sequence). V was clipped by 4 bases and J by 6 bases, with 16 bases between them. CDR3 DNA: TGTGCCAGCAGCGCGGGGACTCCCCCTGCCGGGGAGCTGTTTTTT. Amino acids: CASSAGTPPAGELFF.

This clonotype was counted a few times. The V call is TRBV7-6, the J call TRBJ2-3; tentatively, D is TRBD2 (6 bases). V lost 0 bases to trimming and J lost 0 bases, with 13 bases between them. The CDR3 is made up of 17 amino acids. Germline CDR1 is SGHVS and CDR2 is FNYEAQ. The CDR3 here is CASSLARSGASTDTQYF. The CDR3 coding sequence is TGTGCCAGCAGCTTAGCGCGTAGCGGAGCTAGCACAGATACGCAGTATTTT.